Presented here are 7 T cell receptor beta chains from one specimen sequenced in a study of blood T cell repertoires in COVID-19. Assay used: immunoSEQ multiplex PCR; TCRdb lists only in-frame clones, some missing. The sample has about 190,000 clones, roughly nine tenths seen once; the top ten hold about 22%. Input material: PBMCs or T cells enriched from blood (not recorded which). The receptors come from a middle-aged woman in a cohort exposed to, infected with or recovered from COVID-19 (not recorded which).

The V gene is TRBV11-2, the J gene TRBJ1-3; D remains unclear. With 0 bases removed from V and 0 bases from J, the gap between germline ends came to 9 bases. Germline CDR1 and CDR2: SGHAT and FQNNGV. The CDR3 is made up of 16 amino acids. The CDR3 nucleotides are TGTGCCAGCAGCTTAGATCACGGACTCTCTGGAAACACCATATATTTT. Its translation is CASSLDHGLSGNTIYF.

V is TRBV2 and J is TRBJ1-2, with D maybe TRBD1 (6 bases). With 6 bases removed from V and 0 bases from J, the gap between germline ends came to 14 bases. Germline CDR1 SNHLY, CDR2 FYNNEI. The CDR3 totals 15 residues. CDR3 bases: TGTGCCAGCAGACAGGGTTCCCTGACTAACTATGGCTACACCTTC. It yields the protein CASRQGSLTNYGYTF.

The V call is TRBV2, the J call TRBJ1-1; D gene unclear. The CDR3 totals 13 residues. V was clipped by 5 bases and J by 1 base, with 8 bases between them. Germline V gene data show CDR1 as SNHLY and CDR2 as FYNNEI. CDR3 sequence: CASSSDKNTEAFF. CDR3 DNA sequence: TGTGCCAGCAGTTCAGACAAGAACACTGAAGCTTTCTTT. The variable domain in full, with the rest retrieved from reference TRBV2 and TRBJ1-1, is EPEVTQTPSHQVTQMGQEVILRCVPISNHLYFYWYRQILGQKVEFLVSFYNNEISEKSEIFDDQFSVERPDGSNFTLKIRSTKLEDSAMYFCASSSDKNTEAFFGQGTRLTVV.

This clone was seen once. The chain uses TRBV4-1 and TRBJ1-6; no firm D call. This CDR3 has 13 residues. Germline assignment: CDR1 MGHRA and CDR2 YSYEKL. Trimming took off 4 bases at V and 7 bases at J, with 8 bases between the two ends. The CDR3 DNA follows: TGCGCCAGCAGCCCCCGGGGAAATTCACCCCTCCACTTT. Protein product: CASSPRGNSPLHF.

The V and J genes are TRBV7-9 and TRBJ2-3; TRBD2 aligns across 8 bases. This CDR3 is built from 16 residues. V lost 1 base and J lost 1; bases outside the gene matches: 4. Germline V lookup: CDR1 SEHNR, CDR2 FQNEAQ (reference sequence). Written as DNA, the CDR3 is TGTGCCAGCAGCTTAGATACGGGGGGGCGCACAGATACGCAGTATTTT. It codes for CASSLDTGGRTDTQYF.

J is TRBJ2-7 and V is TRBV6-4, with TRBD2 matching over 7 bases. Germline V gene data show CDR1 as MRHNA and CDR2 as SNTAGT. The CDR3 contains 15 residues. Unmatched junction bases numbered 8, after V lost 3 bases and J lost 3 bases. CDR3 nucleotides: TGTGCCAGCAGTGAACGAGCGGGGTATCACTACGAGCAGTACTTC. This gives the protein CASSERAGYHYEQYF.

The chain has TRBV15 and TRBJ2-7, with 7 bases that match TRBD2. The junction had 8 bases not matched to a gene; V was cut back by 0 bases and J by 6 bases. The CDR3 is 15 amino acids. The germline V gene encodes CDR1 LNHNV and CDR2 YYDKDF (reference sequence). For the CDR3, the DNA is TGTGCCACCAGCAGAGACCCGAGACTAGCTCCCGAGCAGTACTTC. Translation: CATSRDPRLAPEQYF.